Listed below are T cell receptor beta chains from one sample, sequenced in a study of T cell changes during pregnancy in multiple sclerosis. The assay was immunoSEQ multiplex PCR, and TCRdb's table has in-frame clones only and misses some. The profile shows over 55,000 clones, 93% of them singletons. The source material was peripheral blood, sampled after pregnancy. These receptors were collected from a female donor with multiple sclerosis, enrolled in a pregnancy study. Both conserved end residues are part of each CDR3. Each record gives: CDR3 protein, CDR3 DNA, V gene, clone size, J gene, D gene. A D gene is named only where the DNA matches it firmly. Only part of the rows carry a size: once, few, many, or a class if the clone is expanded.

CDR3: CASSIEGQRIEAFF
DNA: TGTGCCAGTAGTATTGAAGGACAGAGAATTGAAGCTTTCTTT
V: TRBV19
size: NA
J: TRBJ1-1
D: NA

CDR3: CASSPGQYTYEQYF
DNA: TGTGCCAGCAGCCCGGGACAGTATACCTACGAGCAGTACTTC
V: TRBV7-9
size: NA
J: TRBJ2-7
D: TRBD1

CDR3: CSADRLAGGNGEQFF
DNA: TGCAGCGCCGACCGTCTAGCGGGAGGCAATGGTGAGCAGTTCTTC
V: TRBV29-1
size: once
J: TRBJ2-1
D: TRBD2

CDR3: CASARRGEETQYF
DNA: TGTGCCAGTGCCCGCAGGGGCGAAGAGACCCAGTACTTC
V: TRBV7-9
size: NA
J: TRBJ2-5
D: NA

CDR3: CASSVEGVPEAFF
DNA: TGTGCCAGCAGCGTCGAGGGGGTACCTGAAGCTTTCTTT
V: TRBV9
size: NA
J: TRBJ1-1
D: NA

CDR3: CASSPQVSGANVLTF
DNA: TGTGCCAGCAGCCCACAGGTCTCTGGGGCCAACGTCCTGACTTTC
V: TRBV9
size: NA
J: TRBJ2-6
D: NA

CDR3: CASSVRLAGGPSFTYNEQFF
DNA: TGTGCCAGCAGTGTACGACTAGCGGGAGGGCCTTCCTTTACCTACAATGAGCAGTTCTTC
V: TRBV6-1
size: NA
J: TRBJ2-1
D: TRBD2

CDR3: CASSFLQGEGTQYF
DNA: TGTGCCAGCAGCTTCCTACAGGGGGAAGGGACCCAGTACTTC
V: TRBV5-4
size: NA
J: TRBJ2-5
D: TRBD1

CDR3: CASSYSGRAGNEQFF
DNA: TGTGCCAGCAGCTATAGCGGGAGGGCCGGGAATGAGCAGTTCTTC
V: TRBV7-3
size: NA
J: TRBJ2-1
D: TRBD2

CDR3: CAALGGVETQYF
DNA: TGTGCCGCTCTAGGAGGGGTGGAGACCCAGTACTTC
V: TRBV30
size: NA
J: TRBJ2-5
D: NA

CDR3: CASTLGPGTEAFF
DNA: TGTGCCAGCACTTTGGGCCCAGGAACTGAAGCTTTCTTT
V: TRBV6-5
size: once
J: TRBJ1-1
D: NA

CDR3: CASSPPWGRHYEQYF
DNA: TGTGCCAGCAGCCCGCCATGGGGGAGGCACTACGAGCAGTACTTC
V: TRBV7-9
size: NA
J: TRBJ2-7
D: NA

CDR3: CASSLDRGKNYGYTF
DNA: TGTGCCAGCAGCTTGGACAGGGGAAAGAACTATGGCTACACCTTC
V: TRBV5-6
size: NA
J: TRBJ1-2
D: TRBD1

CDR3: CASSPDTISGGYTF
DNA: TGTGCCAGCAGCCCGGACACGATCTCCGGGGGCTACACCTTC
V: TRBV14
size: NA
J: TRBJ1-2
D: NA

CDR3: CASSEAGQGSGQPQHF
DNA: TGTGCCAGCAGTGAAGCGGGGCAGGGGTCGGGACAGCCCCAGCATTTT
V: TRBV6-1
size: NA
J: TRBJ1-5
D: NA

CDR3: CASRLTGSEKLFF
DNA: TGTGCCTCTCGTTTGACAGGGTCTGAAAAACTGTTTTTT
V: TRBV6-5
size: NA
J: TRBJ1-4
D: TRBD1

CDR3: CASSSSGTDTQYF
DNA: TGTGCCAGCAGCTCCAGCGGCACAGATACGCAGTATTTT
V: TRBV7-9
size: NA
J: TRBJ2-3
D: NA

CDR3: CASSLIAWGGRPSSYNEQFF
DNA: TGTGCCAGCAGCTTAATCGCGTGGGGCGGGAGGCCTAGCTCCTACAATGAGCAGTTCTTC
V: TRBV7-3
size: NA
J: TRBJ2-1
D: TRBD2

CDR3: CASSPTTGETQYF
DNA: TGTGCCAGCAGCCCCACCACAGGGGAGACCCAGTACTTC
V: TRBV6-5
size: NA
J: TRBJ2-5
D: NA

CDR3: CASSSLERRTDTQYF
DNA: TGTGCCAGCAGCTCGTTGGAGCGGAGGACAGATACGCAGTATTTT
V: TRBV5-6
size: NA
J: TRBJ2-3
D: NA

CDR3: CATTSVELAGGPQDTQYF
DNA: TGTGCCACCACCTCAGTCGAATTAGCGGGAGGGCCTCAAGATACGCAGTATTTT
V: TRBV2
size: NA
J: TRBJ2-3
D: TRBD2

CDR3: CASRPVGANVLTF
DNA: TGTGCCAGCAGACCGGTTGGGGCCAACGTCCTGACTTTC
V: TRBV28
size: NA
J: TRBJ2-6
D: NA